The rows below give T cell receptor beta chains drawn from one sample of a study of vaccination and CD4 T cells after COVID-19. From the PCR reads, TCRdb called clonotypes with MiXCR, one entry per CDR3 protein. The data show 11,000 to 15,000 distinct CDR3 sequences, with approximately 61% seen just once and approximately 7.4% held by the top ten. No antigen is known for these receptors. Sequencing was carried out using CD4+ T cells from blood, cultured in vitro. The receptors originated from a human donor who had recovered from COVID-19. CDR3s include the opening cysteine and the closing phenylalanine or tryptophan. A D gene is named only where the DNA matches it firmly. Where a row states a size, it is once, few, many or the class of an expanded clone; other rows omit it.

D: TRBD2; V: TRBV5-1; size: .; J: TRBJ2-5; DNA: TGCGCCAGCAGCTTGGGGGGAGGGCCCCGAGAGACCCAGTACTTC; CDR3: CASSLGGGPRETQYF
D: .; V: TRBV2; size: few; J: TRBJ2-3; DNA: TGTGCCAGCAGTGTCACCTCATTCACAGATACGCAGTATTTT; CDR3: CASSVTSFTDTQYF
D: TRBD2; V: TRBV4-1; size: .; J: TRBJ2-7; DNA: TGCGCCAGCAGCCAACCCGAGGGACTAGCCCGTCGCGAGCAGTACTTC; CDR3: CASSQPEGLARREQYF
D: .; V: TRBV7-6; size: .; J: TRBJ2-1; DNA: TGTGCCAGCAGCTTAGGTTGGCGAGGCAGAGAGAGACTTAATGAGCAGTTCTTC; CDR3: CASSLGWRGRERLNEQFF
D: .; V: TRBV18; size: .; J: TRBJ1-5; DNA: TGTGCCAGCTCACCAGGGGTTGGGGATAGCAATCAGCCCCAGCATTTT; CDR3: CASSPGVGDSNQPQHF
D: .; V: TRBV16; size: .; J: TRBJ2-5; DNA: TGTGCCAGCAGCCAATTCCGGGGCAATCAAGAGACCCAGTACTTC; CDR3: CASSQFRGNQETQYF
D: .; V: TRBV28; size: .; J: TRBJ1-1; DNA: TGTGCCAGCAGCCTTGGACAAGTGAACACTGAAGCTTTCTTT; CDR3: CASSLGQVNTEAFF
D: .; V: TRBV12-3/TRBV12-4; size: .; J: TRBJ2-1; DNA: TGTGCCAGCAGTTTGGGTAGCGTGGGTGAGCAGTTCTTC; CDR3: CASSLGSVGEQFF
D: .; V: TRBV6-5; size: .; J: TRBJ1-2; DNA: TGTGCCAGCAGTTACTCTGACAGCCCCTATGGCTACACCTTC; CDR3: CASSYSDSPYGYTF
D: .; V: TRBV25-1; size: .; J: TRBJ1-5; DNA: TGTGCCAGCAGTGGGGGGCCCGGACGCGATCAGCCCCAGCATTTT; CDR3: CASSGGPGRDQPQHF
D: .; V: TRBV7-2; size: .; J: TRBJ2-2; DNA: TGTGCCAGCGCGACCCGGACGGACACCGGGGAGCTGTTTTTT; CDR3: CASATRTDTGELFF
D: .; V: TRBV21-1; size: .; J: TRBJ2-2; DNA: TGTGCCAGCATTCCCCGCACCGGGGAGCTGTTTTTT; CDR3: CASIPRTGELFF
D: .; V: TRBV20-1; size: .; J: TRBJ1-1; DNA: TGCAGCACCGAGTGGCGGGGGGGAAGGAAAGACACTGAAGCTTTCTTT; CDR3: CSTEWRGGRKDTEAFF
D: .; V: TRBV7-8; size: .; J: TRBJ1-1; DNA: TGTGCCAGCAGCTACGGGCTCCTGAGGGTGAACACTGAAGCTTTCTTT; CDR3: CASSYGLLRVNTEAFF
D: .; V: TRBV20-1; size: .; J: TRBJ1-2; DNA: TGCAGTGCGGAACGGGGAACAGGGATGACGGGTGGCTACACCTTC; CDR3: CSAERGTGMTGGYTF
D: TRBD1; V: TRBV11-1; size: .; J: TRBJ2-5; DNA: TGTGCCAGCAGCTTCAACAGGGGGTCGCGGGAGACCCAGTACTTC; CDR3: CASSFNRGSRETQYF
D: .; V: TRBV19; size: .; J: TRBJ1-3; DNA: TGTGCCAGTAGCCTAGACGGGTCCTCTGGAAACACCATATATTTT; CDR3: CASSLDGSSGNTIYF
D: .; V: TRBV6-1; size: few; J: TRBJ2-1; DNA: TGTGCCAGCAGAGGAACCTACAATGAGCAGTTCTTC; CDR3: CASRGTYNEQFF
D: .; V: TRBV30; size: .; J: TRBJ1-1; DNA: TGTGCCTGGTCGCAGAAGGTGAACACTGAAGCTTTCTTT; CDR3: CAWSQKVNTEAFF
D: TRBD2; V: TRBV19; size: .; J: TRBJ2-2; DNA: TGTGCCAGTAGTATGTGGACCGGGACTACGAACACCGGGGAGCTGTTTTTT; CDR3: CASSMWTGTTNTGELFF
D: .; V: TRBV11-3; size: few; J: TRBJ1-2; DNA: TGTGCCAGCAGCCCCACTTTTTTGGGGGCAGTGGGTGGCTACACCTTC; CDR3: CASSPTFLGAVGGYTF
D: .; V: TRBV24-1; size: .; J: TRBJ2-3; DNA: TGTGCCACTGCAGGGACGACAGATACGCAGTATTTT; CDR3: CATAGTTDTQYF